This T cell receptor (beta chain) was found in a study of blood T cell repertoires in COVID-19. As processed by the authors: Counts of nucleated cells, estimated from reference gene primer amplification, were obtained. The repertoire was sequenced with immunoSEQ multiplex PCR; TCRdb's copy has only in-frame clones and lacks some. Clone size and the V and J calls come from that table; the DNA yielded D and trimming. The profile covers 150,000 to 250,000 clones, with around 82% appearing a single time and 6.5% to 9.5% taken by the ten largest. The sequencing input was PBMCs or T cells enriched from blood (not recorded which). The TCR originated in a man between 35 and 55 years old who had recovered from COVID-19.

CDR3 DNA: TGTGCCAGCAGTTATAGCAGGGGGCCTGGCTACACCTTC. Translated, it gives CASSYSRGPGYTF. The chain employs TRBV6-6 and TRBJ1-2, with TRBD1 identical over 8 bases. Germline CDR1 and CDR2: MNHNY and SVGAGI (reference sequence). The V and J ends lost 3 bases and 7 bases, in that order; junction bases with no gene match: 4. The CDR3 is 13 amino acids.